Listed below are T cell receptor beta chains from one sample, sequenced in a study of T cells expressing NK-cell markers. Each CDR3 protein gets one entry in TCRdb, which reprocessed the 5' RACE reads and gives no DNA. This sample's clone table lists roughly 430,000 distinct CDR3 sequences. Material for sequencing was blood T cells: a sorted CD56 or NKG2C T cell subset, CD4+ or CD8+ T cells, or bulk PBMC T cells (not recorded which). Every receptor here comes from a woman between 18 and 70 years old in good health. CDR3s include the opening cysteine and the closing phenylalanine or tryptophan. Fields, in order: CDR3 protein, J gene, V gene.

CASSQGAQGRSTEAFF	TRBJ1-1	TRBV12-3/TRBV12-4
CASSFQLGEKLFF	TRBJ1-4	TRBV5-6
CASRSKRQETQYF	TRBJ2-5	TRBV5-4
CASRLTGGSNQPQHF	TRBJ1-5	TRBV28
CASSPSGYSYNEQFF	TRBJ2-1	TRBV6-1
CASSPSGQDSPLHF	TRBJ1-6	TRBV18
CSARYGSENTGELFF	TRBJ2-2	TRBV20-1
CATQQGLLDTQYF	TRBJ2-3	TRBV28
CASSLEAGSTADTQYF	TRBJ2-3	TRBV11-2
CASRPVGAKNEQYF	TRBJ2-7	TRBV28
CASSSDDSSGNTIYF	TRBJ1-3	TRBV6-1
CASTWTGGQFF	TRBJ2-1	TRBV7-2
CASSQGDRPGGELFF	TRBJ2-2	TRBV4-3
CASKGPPSSYEQYF	TRBJ2-7	TRBV2
CASRFISGEQFF	TRBJ2-1	TRBV5-6
CASSILAGGQLSYEQYF	TRBJ2-7	TRBV5-1
CASSSTHRGGSYEQYF	TRBJ2-7	TRBV12-3/TRBV12-4
CASRPNRATEAFF	TRBJ1-1	TRBV12-3/TRBV12-4
CSAAGGPKFDWNF	TRBJ2-3	TRBV20-1
CASSRSPGQYNSPLHF	TRBJ1-6	TRBV5-1
CASSHGTGAGNTIYF	TRBJ1-3	TRBV7-9
CATSDRGRALGDEQFF	TRBJ2-1	TRBV24-1
CSAQARETQYF	TRBJ2-5	TRBV20-1
CASSYNPRLAGYQETQYF	TRBJ2-5	TRBV6-2/TRBV6-3
CAWTPGQGVGEQYF	TRBJ2-7	TRBV30
CASSEARGQTNYGYTF	TRBJ1-2	TRBV6-1
CASSLVADRRDQPQHF	TRBJ1-5	TRBV7-6
CASSLSGLRFEQFF	TRBJ2-1	TRBV27
CASSVDTMNTEAFF	TRBJ1-1	TRBV5-1
CASSPRWARNTEAFF	TRBJ1-1	TRBV7-8
CATRAETDTQYF	TRBJ2-3	TRBV15
CASSVAPSRVEMGNSPLHF	TRBJ1-6	TRBV9
CASSRSGSSTDTQYF	TRBJ2-3	TRBV12-3/TRBV12-4
CASSPSPGNQPQHF	TRBJ1-5	TRBV7-3
CATPPGPEGSPLHF	TRBJ1-6	TRBV4-1
CASSGRAYNNQPQHF	TRBJ1-5	TRBV6-1
CASSLGRTGETQYF	TRBJ2-3	TRBV5-1
CASKGTAVGDTQYF	TRBJ2-3	TRBV4-2
CASRLRRGDNELFF	TRBJ2-1	TRBV7-2
CASTLREGSYNEQFF	TRBJ2-1	TRBV9
CSTRNRINNSPLHF	TRBJ1-6	TRBV20-1
CASSPKPGTSGGGNNEQFF	TRBJ2-1	TRBV5-1
CASSPPSYRETQYF	TRBJ2-5	TRBV18
CASTDSAGHADTQYF	TRBJ2-3	TRBV28
CASQRGDLNEKLFF	TRBJ1-4	TRBV30